The sequence of this T cell receptor (beta chain) was determined in a study of technical replicates of blood from a handful of donors. The germline gives CDR1 SGHDN, CDR2 FVKESK. The CDR3 is 16 residues long. After removal of 3 bases from V and 8 bases from J, the junction contained 9 bases not matched to a gene. Sequencing was performed with immunoSEQ multiplex PCR; in TCRdb, only in-frame clones are kept and a portion is missing. Of approximately 29,000 clones listed, roughly 92% are singletons. The V and J genes are TRBV14 and TRBJ1-6; 8 nucleotides align to TRBD1. Sequencing used PBMCs. The TCR comes from a human donor in good health. Some clones in this sample may be carry-over from other donors' samples. The CDR3 DNA reads TGTGCCAGCAGCCAGTCCCGGGACAGGAATGATTCACCCCTCCACTTT. It yields the protein CASSQSRDRNDSPLHF.